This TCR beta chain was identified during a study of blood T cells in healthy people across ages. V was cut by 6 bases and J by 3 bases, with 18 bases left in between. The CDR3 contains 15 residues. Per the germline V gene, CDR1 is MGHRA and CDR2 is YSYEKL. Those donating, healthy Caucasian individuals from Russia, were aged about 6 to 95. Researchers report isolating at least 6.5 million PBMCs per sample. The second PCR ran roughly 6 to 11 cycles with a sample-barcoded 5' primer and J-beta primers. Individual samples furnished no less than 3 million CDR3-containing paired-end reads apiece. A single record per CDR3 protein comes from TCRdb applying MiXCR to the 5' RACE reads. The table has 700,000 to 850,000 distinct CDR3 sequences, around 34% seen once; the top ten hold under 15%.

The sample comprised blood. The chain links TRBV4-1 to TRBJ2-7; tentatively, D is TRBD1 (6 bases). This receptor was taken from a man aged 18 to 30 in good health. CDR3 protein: CASRRNREFFYEQYF. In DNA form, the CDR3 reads TGCGCCAGCAGGCGAAACAGGGAATTTTTCTACGAGCAGTACTTC.